The 2 T cell receptor beta chains reported below all come from one sample, sequenced in a study of T cells in Graves' hyperthyroidism and ophthalmopathy. Amplification of TCR beta CDR3 regions was performed using RNA transcripts as template. During a first-round RT-PCR of the TCR CDR3, the HTBI primer set was used. TCRdb independently ran MiXCR on the multiplex PCR reads; one entry per CDR3 protein. Among about half a million distinct CDR3 sequences, about 16% were seen once, and the ten largest hold 25% to 35%. The specimen was blood. Source of these receptors: a woman in her twenties or thirties with Graves' ophthalmopathy.

This clonotype was found many times. The V gene is TRBV28, the J gene TRBJ2-7; 7 bases are shared with TRBD2. Germline V gene data show CDR1 as MDHEN and CDR2 as SYDVKM. The ends lost 7 bases at V and 6 bases at J; junction bases unmatched: 12. The CDR3 contains 14 residues. The CDR3 loop reads CASTGQGLGLEQYF. The CDR3 bases are TGTGCCAGCACCGGCCAAGGACTAGGGCTCGAGCAGTACTTC.

Note on this clonotype: The junction shows a germline mismatch at one end, possibly a read error. The V gene is TRBV6-5, the J gene TRBJ2-7; D might be TRBD1 or TRBD2, each matching 6 bases. Germline-derived CDR1 and CDR2 are MNHEY and SVGAGI. The CDR3 has 14 residues. The CDR3 DNA sequence: TGTGCCAGCAGTTCCAAGGGGGGCTCCTTCGAGCAGTACTTC. Translation gives CASSSKGGSFEQYF.